Each of the 7 T cell receptor beta chains below was sequenced from the same sample in a study of T cell responses to AZD1222 COVID-19 vaccine. This table comes from immunoSEQ multiplex PCR, and its TCRdb copy is limited to in-frame clones, with some not included. Here the sample spans about 150,000 clones, 90% being singletons. The specimen was peripheral blood, collected 28 days after the second AZD1222 dose. Receptors were obtained from an adult who received the AZD1222 COVID-19 vaccine.

J is TRBJ1-6 and V is TRBV5-6, with no clear D. Trimming stripped 5 bases from V and 8 bases from J, with 11 bases between. The CDR3 is made up of 13 amino acids. CDR1 and CDR2 from the germline V gene are SGHDT and YYEEEE. CDR3 nucleotide sequence: TGTGCCAGCAGAGCGCAGTTAGATTCACCCCTCCACTTT. Its protein product is CASRAQLDSPLHF.

This chain joins TRBV7-8 and TRBJ2-7, with 8 bases fitting TRBD1. The CDR3 contains 15 residues. The V gene's germline CDR1 is SGHVS and CDR2 FQNEAQ. The junction had 13 bases not matched to a gene; V was cut back by 7 bases and J by 5 bases. This CDR3 reads CASTQPGTGGDEQYF. DNA for the CDR3: TGTGCCAGCACCCAACCCGGGACAGGAGGTGACGAGCAGTACTTC.

This chain joins TRBV5-1 and TRBJ2-1; 11 bases align to TRBD2. With 4 bases clipped from V and 7 bases from J, the junction kept 19 bases outside the gene matches. Per germline, CDR1 SGHRS and CDR2 YFSETQ. This CDR3 has 19 amino acids. DNA for the CDR3: TGCGCCAGCAGCCTCCAATCGACGGCTAGCGGGAGGTTTGGGAATGAGCAGTTCTTC. As protein: CASSLQSTASGRFGNEQFF.

V usage is TRBV4-1 and J usage is TRBJ2-6; TRBD1 matches at 9 bases. The CDR3 length is 19 residues. CDR1 and CDR2 from the germline V gene are MGHRA and YSYEKL. The V segment lost 4 bases and the J segment 0 bases; nucleotides outside the gene matches: 10. Written as DNA, the CDR3 is TGCGCCAGCAGCCCTAAACTCCGGGACAGGGTCTCTGGGGCCAACGTCCTGACTTTC. Translating gives CASSPKLRDRVSGANVLTF.

This chain uses TRBV2 with TRBJ2-7; D might be TRBD2 (5 bases). Germline V gene lookup returns CDR1 SNHLY and CDR2 FYNNEI. The V end was cut by 5 bases, the J end by 7 bases, with 18 bases between. This CDR3 comprises 14 residues. The DNA of the CDR3 is TGTGCCAGCAGTTCCGACTACTTCCTTAGGGAGCAGTACTTC. It specifies CASSSDYFLREQYF.

As regards this clone: Other DNA sequences in the same sample also yield this CDR3. The gene calls are TRBV30 and TRBJ2-5; D call uncertain. The CDR3 is 13 residues long. V was trimmed by 0 bases and J by 1 base, leaving 6 bases between them. Looked up from germline, CDR1 is GTSNPN and CDR2 is SVGIG (reference sequence). The CDR3 region is CAWSVGSQETQYF. In DNA, the CDR3 is TGTGCCTGGAGTGTAGGCAGCCAAGAGACCCAGTACTTC.

This clone was recorded only once. The chain recombines TRBV3-1 (or the pseudogene TRBV3-2) with TRBJ2-5, with TRBD2 matching 9 bases. J lost 5 bases, V lost 3 bases, and 4 bases had no gene match. There are 14 residues in the CDR3. Germline lookup yields CDR1 LGHDT and CDR2 YNNKEL (reference sequence). CDR3 sequence reads: CASSQREGGETQYF. The CDR3 region has the DNA TGTGCCAGCAGCCAGCGGGAGGGCGGGGAGACCCAGTACTTC.